The sequence of this T cell receptor (beta chain) was determined in a study of blood T cell repertoires in COVID-19 (dated by TCRdb to 2018 to 2020). Looking at the study overall: The collaborator samples originated in the United States, Italy and Spain and spanned the acute and convalescent phases of COVID-19. The prospective study material was composed of cDNA or gDNA derived from T cells, B-cell-depleted T cells, or PBMCs. The dataset comprised deeply sampled blood TCRbeta repertoires from subjects exposed to, actively infected with, or recovered from COVID-19. A freely available public database, intended as a resource for researchers studying the immune response to SARS-CoV-2, is where the repertoires were released. The samples were drawn from two sources: the first 160 participants of the ongoing ImmuneRACE study, and 1,200 or so subjects contributed by 6 global collaborators. A de-identified subject ID, COVID-19 status, age in years and sex were almost always included in the sample metadata. Where available, HLA class I and class II types were obtained from metadata supplied by the sample provider rather than from assay-based typing.

In regard to this clone: Its antigen target is currently unknown. No base quality values were provided; no much bigger clone lies one nucleotide off.

Its CDR3 holds 17 amino acids, cysteine through phenylalanine. CDR3 DNA only is kept here, 51 bases in frame from base 1. At the junction V is shortened by 4 bases and J by 3 bases; bases outside the gene matches: 12. Based on the germline V gene, the CDR1 and CDR2 sequences are SGHRS and YFSETQ. The paper's findings and limits, for the study overall: The amount of clinical and demographic metadata varied by source and participant and was provided uncurated.

The immunoSEQ Assay, a bias-controlled multiplex PCR, was used to amplify TCRbeta CDR3 regions from genomic DNA. As for the authors' bioinformatics: Within the assay, amplification of reference gene primers was used to estimate how many nucleated cells each sample contained. Sequence reads were collapsed and filtered to measure the absolute abundance of every unique TCRbeta CDR3 rearrangement. For each sample, productive Simpson clonality was calculated as the square root of Simpson's diversity index across productive rearrangements. Held by TCRdb, this immuneACCESS table contains in-frame sequences only and omits some clones. Under half of the omission traces to an unresolved V gene where checked; the cause of the rest is unknown. The DNA was the basis for D and trimming; V, J and clone size are from that table. The sample records 220,000 or so clones, 70% to 90% of which are singletons. The ten largest clones represent 0.85% to 0.9% of the sample.

In the prospective study, participants were 18 to 89 years old, resided in about 25 geographic areas of the United States, and were enrolled through a virtual design. In the prospective study, participants were assigned to cohorts based on the clinical history participants reported in a screening survey and a study questionnaire. Exposed participants had been in contact, within 2 weeks of entering the study, with a person who had a PCR-confirmed or clinician-diagnosed case of COVID-19. Each participant in the prospective study had whole blood, serum and a nasopharyngeal or oropharyngeal swab collected by mobile phlebotomists. Participants in the prospective study had the option to provide additional blood draws and questionnaires over a roughly two-month period. Before DNA extraction, prospective study blood samples were shipped either frozen or at room temperature.

The receptor's source is a man aged 50-59 years who had been exposed to COVID-19. Recombination linked TRBV5-1 to TRBJ1-1, with 10 central nucleotides matching TRBD1. The sequencing sample was made of PBMCs or T cells enriched from blood (not recorded which). CDR3 loop: CASSRGTGDVGDTEAFF. The nucleotides read TGCGCCAGCAGCCGAGGGACAGGGGATGTAGGTGACACTGAAGCTTTCTTT. Reference TRBV5-1 and TRBJ1-1 genes cover what lies past the CDR3, so the full variable domain is KAGVTQTPRYLIKTRGQQVTLSCSPISGHRSVSWYQQTPGQGLQFLFEYFSETQRNKGNFPGRFSGRQFSNSRSEMNVSTLELGDSALYLCASSRGTGDVGDTEAFFGQGTRLTVV.